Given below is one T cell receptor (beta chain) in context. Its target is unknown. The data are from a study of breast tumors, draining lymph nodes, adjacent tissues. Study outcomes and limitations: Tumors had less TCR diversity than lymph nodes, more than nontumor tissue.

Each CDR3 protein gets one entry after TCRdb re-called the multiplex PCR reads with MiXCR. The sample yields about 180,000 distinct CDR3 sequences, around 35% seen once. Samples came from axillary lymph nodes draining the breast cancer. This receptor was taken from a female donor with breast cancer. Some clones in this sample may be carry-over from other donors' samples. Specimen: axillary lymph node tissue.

The CDR3 bases are TGCGCCAGCAGCATCCCCGGGGCAGGGTTGGTAGGCGAGCAGTACTTC. Translation: CASSIPGAGLVGEQYF. This chain uses TRBV5-1 with TRBJ2-7, with D perhaps assigned TRBD1 or TRBD2 (5 bases each). This CDR3 has 16 amino acids. Trimming took off 4 bases at V and 6 bases at J, with 23 bases between the two ends. Germline CDR1 reads SGHRS; CDR2 reads YFSETQ.